The 12 T cell receptor beta chains in this list originate from one sample, sequenced in a study of shared clonotypes between healthy human individuals (TCRdb year 2020). Preparation of the library involved the immunoSEQ multiplex PCR assay. Held by TCRdb, this immuneACCESS table contains in-frame sequences only and omits some clones. Under half of the omission traces to an unresolved V gene where checked; the cause of the rest is unknown. The sample table shows just over 2,000,000 clones, and roughly 95% are seen once. The top ten constitute 0.13% of the sample. Sequencing was performed on naive CD4+ T cells sorted from blood. This specimen's cell subset or site label, interpreted: CD45RA+ positively selected. The receptors were sampled from a man in his late teens or twenties in good health.

V gene TRBV27 combines with J gene TRBJ1-5; D unclear. Germline V lookup: CDR1 MNHEY, CDR2 SMNVEV (reference sequence). This CDR3 is 13 amino acids long. V shed 4 bases and J shed 5 bases, with 9 bases lying between them. Written as DNA, the CDR3 is TGTGCCAGCAGTTCTTTAAAAGATCAGCCCCAGCATTTT. Translated: CASSSLKDQPQHF.

Of note for this clone: A single base separates this from a much larger clone, so it may be a read error. This chain links TRBV30 with TRBJ1-1; D is undetermined. The CDR3 runs to 12 residues. Germline lookup yields CDR1 GTSNPN and CDR2 SVGIG (reference sequence). The CDR3 reads CAWRSMNAEAFF. The CDR3 DNA reads TGTGCCTGGAGGTCAATGAACGCTGAAGCTTTCTTT.

The rearrangement links TRBV4-1 to TRBJ2-7; tentatively, D is TRBD2 (7 bases). The germline CDR1 and CDR2 sequences are MGHRA and YSYEKL. This CDR3 comprises 17 residues. V was clipped by 0 bases and J by 0 bases, with 15 bases between them. The CDR3 sequence is CASSQEVVGGGSYEQYF. The CDR3 nucleotides are TGCGCCAGCAGCCAAGAAGTGGTGGGAGGGGGCTCCTACGAGCAGTACTTC.

This clone has just one count. Other DNA sequences in this specimen translate into the identical CDR3. The rearrangement joins TRBV5-4 to TRBJ2-7; 9 bases match TRBD1. This CDR3 is built from 14 residues. The germline gives CDR1 SGHNT, CDR2 YYREEE (reference sequence). The ends lost 3 bases at V and 2 bases at J; junction bases unmatched: 3. Written as DNA, the CDR3 is TGTGCCAGCAGCTCAGGACAGGGGACCTACGAGCAGTACTTC. It codes for CASSSGQGTYEQYF.

Only one count was recorded for this clone. This chain joins TRBV10-2 and TRBJ1-6; unclear D gene. V was trimmed by 7 bases and J by 6 bases, leaving 13 bases between them. CDR3 length: 14 amino acids. Germline CDR1 and CDR2: WSHSY and SAAADI. The CDR3 DNA follows: TGCGCCAGCATTCGGGAAAGTCCTAATTCACCCCTCCACTTT. This gives the protein CASIRESPNSPLHF.

The chain links TRBV28 to TRBJ2-7, with a possible D match to TRBD1 (5 bases). This CDR3 has 14 amino acids. Trimming left V 3 bases short and J 0 bases short, with 9 bases between. Germline lookup yields CDR1 MDHEN and CDR2 SYDVKM. The CDR3 nucleotides are TGTGCCAGCAGTTTTGACAGACTCTCCTACGAGCAGTACTTC. Its protein product is CASSFDRLSYEQYF.

Note on this clone: At the DNA level, this CDR3 is encoded by other sequences in the same sample as well. This rearrangement joins TRBV6-5 to TRBJ2-5, with D perhaps TRBD2 (6 bases). There are 12 residues in the CDR3. The germline V gene has CDR1 MNHEY and CDR2 SVGAGI. V shed 5 bases and J shed 5 bases, with 9 bases lying between them. The CDR3 loop is CASSAGGETQYF. The DNA for the CDR3 is TGTGCCAGCAGTGCTGGGGGGGAGACCCAGTACTTC.

The chain carries TRBV10-1 and TRBJ2-3, with a possible D match to TRBD2 (6 bases). The CDR3 loop spans 15 amino acids. CDR1 and CDR2 from the germline V gene are WNHNN and SYGVQD (reference sequence). V dropped 3 bases and J dropped 0 bases, with 10 bases sitting between them. This CDR3 is CASSEGLTSTDTQYF. CDR3 nucleotides: TGCGCCAGCAGTGAAGGACTAACTAGCACAGATACGCAGTATTTT.

The chain uses TRBV7-8 and TRBJ2-2; 9 bases fit TRBD1. Germline V gene lookup returns CDR1 SGHVS and CDR2 FQNEAQ. This CDR3 contains 19 residues. With 4 bases clipped from V and 4 bases from J, the junction kept 16 bases outside the gene matches. The CDR3: CASSSPGQGKVASTGELFF. DNA of the CDR3: TGTGCCAGCAGCTCCCCGGGACAGGGTAAAGTGGCGAGCACCGGGGAGCTGTTTTTT.

The rearrangement joins TRBV5-1 to TRBJ2-3; TRBD2 agrees at 12 bases. This CDR3 is built from 20 residues. The germline gives CDR1 SGHRS, CDR2 YFSETQ. The V and J ends lost 4 bases and 4 bases, in that order; junction bases with no gene match: 19. For the CDR3, the DNA is TGCGCCAGCAGCCGGGGGGCTAGCGGGAGGGCCGAAAGTGGGTCAGATACGCAGTATTTT. Residues: CASSRGASGRAESGSDTQYF.

This rearrangement joins TRBV19 to TRBJ1-2; TRBD1 agrees at 7 bases. J lost 4 bases, V lost 0 bases, and 8 bases had no gene match. The germline V gene encodes CDR1 LNHDA and CDR2 SQIVND (reference sequence). This CDR3 region has 16 residues. CDR3 DNA: TGTGCCAGTAGTATAGATTTGACGGGACAGTTCTATGGCTACACCTTC. This codes for CASSIDLTGQFYGYTF.

The gene calls are TRBV7-9 and TRBJ2-5; 11 bases agree with TRBD2. This CDR3 contains 16 residues. From germline, CDR1 is SEHNR and CDR2 FQNEAQ (reference sequence). V dropped 0 bases and J dropped 4; count of bases not matched to a gene: 4. The CDR3 DNA reads as TGTGCCAGCAGCTTAGCGCTAGCGGGGGGATCAGAGACCCAGTACTTC. It translates to CASSLALAGGSETQYF. Full variable domain (rest looked up from reference TRBV7-9 and TRBJ2-5): DTGVSQNPRHKITKRGQNVTFRCDPISEHNRLYWYRQTLGQGPEFLTYFQNEAQLEKSRLLSDRFSAERPKGSFSTLEIQRTEQGDSAMYLCASSLALAGGSETQYFGPGTRLLVL.